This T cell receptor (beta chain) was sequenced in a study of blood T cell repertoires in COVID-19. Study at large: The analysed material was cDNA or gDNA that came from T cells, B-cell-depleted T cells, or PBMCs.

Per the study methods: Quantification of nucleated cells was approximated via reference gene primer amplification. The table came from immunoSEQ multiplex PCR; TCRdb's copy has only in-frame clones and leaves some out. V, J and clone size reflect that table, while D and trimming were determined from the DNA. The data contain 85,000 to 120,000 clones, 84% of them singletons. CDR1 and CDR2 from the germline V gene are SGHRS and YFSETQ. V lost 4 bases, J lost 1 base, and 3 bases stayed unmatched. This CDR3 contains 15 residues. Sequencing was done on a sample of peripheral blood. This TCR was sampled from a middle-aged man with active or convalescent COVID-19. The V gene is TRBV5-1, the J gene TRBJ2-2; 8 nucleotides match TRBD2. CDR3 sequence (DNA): TGCGCCAGCAGCGGAAGCGGGGGGAACACCGGGGAGCTGTTTTTT. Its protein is CASSGSGGNTGELFF.